This TCR beta chain comes out of a study of T cells in Graves' hyperthyroidism and ophthalmopathy (dated 2019 in TCRdb). About the study as a whole: Peripheral blood was collected at initial diagnosis, before any treatment. A discovery cohort of roughly 100 patients, roughly 45 with Graves' ophthalmopathy and roughly 59 with stable Graves' hyperthyroidism, was used to find distinguishing TCR V-J signatures. TCR Vbeta CDR3 sequencing of approximately 140 peripheral blood samples (more than 40 ophthalmopathy, 75 to 80 hyperthyroidism and roughly 17 progressor patients) is reported in the paper. Once sampling was done, hyperthyroidism patients were given methimazole at a starting dose of 30 mg daily, whereas ophthalmopathy patients were given high-dose intravenous methylprednisolone. The roughly 94 discovery patients were randomly divided into training and test sets at a 7:3 ratio. The study also compared thyroid tissue and blood T-cell repertoires from five or six Graves' hyperthyroidism patients. Prospective prediction of ophthalmopathy was tested in an independent validation cohort of fewer than 20 hyperthyroidism patients and some 17 patients who later progressed to ophthalmopathy.

This clonotype has at least ten counts. The clone's antigen remains unknown. One base away there is no much larger clone; base qualities are not given. Stable Graves' hyperthyroidism was defined as no progression to ophthalmopathy during 18 months of follow-up. The hyperthyroidism patients were between 18 and 65 years old and newly diagnosed, with a disease duration of less than 2 months. The study excluded patients with uncontrolled infections, other autoimmune diseases, pregnancy or lactation. Diagnoses relied on clinical symptoms, serum thyroxine and TRAb, thyroid ultrasound and orbital computed tomography. Ficoll-Paque density gradient centrifugation was used to isolate PBMCs from around 10 ml of fresh peripheral blood. Trizol reagent was used to extract total RNA, and RNA quality was then checked on an Agilent 2100 Bioanalyzer. Study-wide conclusions, independent of this receptor: Sample size was not statistically predetermined, and blinding of investigators to group allocation was not performed. Most expanded thyroid clonotypes (frequency above 0.001) were also detected in blood, a finding suggesting that blood repertoires may reflect thyroid immune responses. During validation, the model predicted progression to ophthalmopathy a median of approximately 7 months ahead of onset, with almost 71% sensitivity and roughly 75% specificity. A model built on a 13 V-J signature distinguished ophthalmopathy from stable hyperthyroidism, reaching approximately 89% sensitivity and around 82% specificity in cross-validation and 80%/75% in testing.

The TCR beta CDR3 regions were amplified from RNA transcripts. The TCR CDR3 was subjected to a first round of RT-PCR using the HTBI primer set and the Qiagen OneStep RT-PCR kit. Libraries were constructed in a second round of multiplex PCR, after which size selection and purification were carried out. Paired-end sequencing of the libraries was performed with 100 bp reads on an Illumina HiSeq2000. The published analysis was carried out like this. SOAPnuke was used to process the raw data, removing reads that contained adapters or uncalled bases, had a mean Phred below 15, or lacked an exact match to the constant primer or identifier. COPE v1.2.5 was used to merge the high-quality paired reads, and each unique nucleotide sequence was defined as a clonotype. MiTCR v1.1 was used to align clonotypes to the IMGT TRBV, TRBD and TRBJ reference segments. The analysis was restricted to V-J combinations with a frequency above 0.0001, which together covered just over 98% of the repertoires. The TCS score was defined as F50 (clonal expansion) divided by E x V (chaos), with BLOSUM62-based TCRdist calculated between CDR3 peptides within each V-J. Welch's t-statistics and random forest reduced several hundred V-J features to 10 to 15, which were used in a naive Bayes classifier (R e1071). TCRdb cleaned the public reads at Q25 with fastp, built clones with MiXCR and kept in-frame beta chains. A single entry per CDR3 protein holds the most common genes and DNA from its merged rows. TCRdb's processing, not the study's, gives the V and J calls here. Present in this sample are a few hundred thousand distinct CDR3 sequences, roughly 20% of which were seen just once. About 30% of the sample rests with the top ten.

The cysteine opens and the phenylalanine closes a CDR3 of 15 amino acids. This entry keeps only the CDR3 DNA: 45 bases, framed from base 1. The junction shows trimming of 7 bases on V and 4 bases on J, plus 17 bases between the germline ends. The germline V gene yields MDHEN for CDR1 and SYDVKM for CDR2. Recombination linked TRBV28 to TRBJ1-3; TRBD1 is a weak D gene call, 5 bases matching. The material sequenced was blood. This TCR derives from a man between 18 and 35 years old with Graves' hyperthyroidism. The nucleotide sequence is TGTGCCAGCAACGATTGGGGGGGGATGGGAAACACCATATATTTT. This codes for CASNDWGGMGNTIYF.